The rows below give T cell receptor beta chains drawn from one sample of a study of T cell responses to AZD1222 COVID-19 vaccine. The repertoire was sequenced with immunoSEQ multiplex PCR; TCRdb's copy has only in-frame clones and lacks some. The table has about 130,000 clones, approximately 88% seen once. The source material was peripheral blood, sampled on day 0 of AZD1222 vaccination. Every receptor here comes from an adult in good health. Each CDR3 is given with its conserved first and last residue. Fields, in order: clone size, D gene, V gene, J gene, CDR3 DNA, CDR3 protein. D genes are given only for firm matches. Size is stated for part of the rows, as once, few or many counts, or as a class when the clone is expanded.

clone_size: NA
d_call: TRBD1
v_call: TRBV5-5
j_call: TRBJ1-1
cdr3_nt: TGTGCCAGCAGCTTGGAGGCAGGGGGCTCCACTGAAGCTTTCTTT
cdr3_aa: CASSLEAGGSTEAFF

clone_size: NA
d_call: NA
v_call: TRBV28
j_call: TRBJ1-2
cdr3_nt: TGTGCCAGCAGCTCCGGCGGGAGGGGACCTACTAACTATGGCTACACCTTC
cdr3_aa: CASSSGGRGPTNYGYTF

clone_size: NA
d_call: TRBD2
v_call: TRBV5-4
j_call: TRBJ2-7
cdr3_nt: TGTGCCAGCAGTGCTAGCGGGAGTGTCGAGCAGTACTTC
cdr3_aa: CASSASGSVEQYF

clone_size: NA
d_call: NA
v_call: TRBV19
j_call: TRBJ1-4
cdr3_nt: TGTGCCAGTAGTATCCCTCCCGAGGGGGTGGCGGAACTGTTTTTT
cdr3_aa: CASSIPPEGVAELFF

clone_size: NA
d_call: TRBD1
v_call: TRBV6-4
j_call: TRBJ2-7
cdr3_nt: TGTGCCAGCAGTGACGGACAGGGGGCGGATGAGCAGTACTTC
cdr3_aa: CASSDGQGADEQYF

clone_size: few
d_call: NA
v_call: TRBV30
j_call: TRBJ1-2
cdr3_nt: TGTGCCTGGAGTGTTTCTTCGGACTACTATGGCTACACCTTC
cdr3_aa: CAWSVSSDYYGYTF

clone_size: NA
d_call: NA
v_call: TRBV10-2
j_call: TRBJ1-5
cdr3_nt: TGCGCCAGCAGTGAAAGGGGCGGCAATCAGCCCCAGCATTTT
cdr3_aa: CASSERGGNQPQHF

clone_size: NA
d_call: NA
v_call: TRBV5-6
j_call: TRBJ1-2
cdr3_nt: TGTGCCAGCAGCTCGAGATATAGACAACTTGTGTATGGCTACACCTTC
cdr3_aa: CASSSRYRQLVYGYTF

clone_size: NA
d_call: NA
v_call: TRBV5-4
j_call: TRBJ1-6
cdr3_nt: TGTGCCAGCAGGAGTACCGGGAGCTATAATTCACCCCTCCACTTT
cdr3_aa: CASRSTGSYNSPLHF

clone_size: NA
d_call: NA
v_call: TRBV12-3/TRBV12-4
j_call: TRBJ1-4
cdr3_nt: TGTGCCAGCAGTTTCTCAACAGGGGAAAAACTGTTTTTT
cdr3_aa: CASSFSTGEKLFF

clone_size: NA
d_call: TRBD2
v_call: TRBV28
j_call: TRBJ2-1
cdr3_nt: TGTGCCAGCAGTCTTAGCGGGAGGGCCAATGAGCAGTTCTTC
cdr3_aa: CASSLSGRANEQFF

clone_size: NA
d_call: NA
v_call: TRBV12-3/TRBV12-4
j_call: TRBJ1-2
cdr3_nt: TGTGCCAGCAGTGTCCGAGACCTGGCTGGCTACACCTTC
cdr3_aa: CASSVRDLAGYTF

clone_size: NA
d_call: TRBD2
v_call: TRBV19
j_call: TRBJ2-7
cdr3_nt: TGTGCCAGTAGTAAGACTAGCGGGAGCTCCTACGAGCAGTACTTC
cdr3_aa: CASSKTSGSSYEQYF

clone_size: NA
d_call: NA
v_call: TRBV11-3
j_call: TRBJ1-4
cdr3_nt: TGTGCCAGCAGCTCGGACGTTCTGAATGAAAAACTGTTTTTT
cdr3_aa: CASSSDVLNEKLFF

clone_size: NA
d_call: NA
v_call: TRBV2
j_call: TRBJ2-3
cdr3_nt: TGTGCCAGCAGCTTAAGGGAACCAGACACAGATACGCAGTATTTT
cdr3_aa: CASSLREPDTDTQYF

clone_size: NA
d_call: NA
v_call: TRBV6-5
j_call: TRBJ1-2
cdr3_nt: TGTGCCAGCAGTTACTTCTCAGGCTCCCGGGGCTATGGCTACACCTTC
cdr3_aa: CASSYFSGSRGYGYTF

clone_size: NA
d_call: NA
v_call: TRBV9
j_call: TRBJ2-5
cdr3_nt: TGTGCCAGCAGCGTAGGGGCGGGATTCCAAGAGACCCAGTACTTC
cdr3_aa: CASSVGAGFQETQYF

clone_size: NA
d_call: TRBD1
v_call: TRBV5-6
j_call: TRBJ1-2
cdr3_nt: TGTGCCAGCAGCTTGGGTGGGACAGGGTTCGGCTATGGCTACACCTTC
cdr3_aa: CASSLGGTGFGYGYTF

clone_size: NA
d_call: TRBD2
v_call: TRBV7-9
j_call: TRBJ2-7
cdr3_nt: TGTGCCAGCAGCTTTCGGACTAGCGGGAGCTACGAGCAGTACTTC
cdr3_aa: CASSFRTSGSYEQYF

clone_size: NA
d_call: TRBD1
v_call: TRBV7-9
j_call: TRBJ1-2
cdr3_nt: TGTGCCAGCAGTCTACAGGGGGCGGCCCTCACCTTC
cdr3_aa: CASSLQGAALTF

clone_size: NA
d_call: TRBD1
v_call: TRBV6-5
j_call: TRBJ1-2
cdr3_nt: TGTGCCAGCAGTCGGGGACAGGGGGGCTACACCTTC
cdr3_aa: CASSRGQGGYTF

clone_size: NA
d_call: NA
v_call: TRBV5-8
j_call: TRBJ2-1
cdr3_nt: TGTGCCAGCAGCTTAACAGGGCGGAAAAACAATGAGCAGTTCTTC
cdr3_aa: CASSLTGRKNNEQFF